The clone carrying this T cell receptor beta chain was picked up one time. The antigen remains undetermined. The data are from a study of T cell responses to AZD1222 COVID-19 vaccine. Using immunoSEQ multiplex PCR, the repertoire was profiled, and TCRdb retains in-frame clones only, with some absent. The sample includes some 86,000 clones, around 80% of them seen just once. Between the trimmed V and J ends, which lost 1 base and 2 bases, there was a span of 15 bases. Per germline, CDR1 SGHDT and CDR2 YYEEEE. The CDR3 covers 16 residues. General study findings and limits: Once two AZD1222 doses were given, Spike-specific TCR breadth and depth went up. Most donors were white British, females outnumbered males, and clonal diversity was possibly underestimated.

This clonotype originated in an adult in good health. The genes are TRBV5-6 and TRBJ1-1; maybe TRBD1 (6 bases). Sequenced material: peripheral blood, taken on day 0 of AZD1222 vaccination. CDR3 residues: CASSLRVGQYNTEAFF. The CDR3 DNA reads as TGTGCCAGCAGCTTGCGTGTCGGACAGTATAACACTGAAGCTTTCTTT.